The 15 T cell receptor beta chains below all came from one sample that was sequenced in a study of T-cell memory formation after mild COVID-19. Each CDR3 protein is one row after TCRdb ran MiXCR on the 5' RACE reads. The sample lists hundreds of thousands of distinct CDR3 sequences; roughly 26% were seen once. The sample was PBMCs or a T cell subset sorted from them (not recorded which). The origin of the receptors is an adult woman who had mild COVID-19 (a few samples of this study predate the infection). Cell type and time point are not known.

The J gene is TRBJ2-2, the V gene TRBV3-1; D is possibly TRBD1 (6 bases). Germline CDR1 reads LGHDT; CDR2 reads YNNKEL (reference sequence). The CDR3 runs to 15 residues. The germline V and J ends were trimmed by 3 bases and 3 bases, with 11 bases remaining between them. The chain's CDR3 is CASSHRDTHTGELFF. The CDR3 nucleotides are TGTGCCAGCAGCCACCGGGACACCCACACCGGGGAGCTGTTTTTT. Based on the CDR3 plus reference TRBV3-1 and TRBJ2-2, the full variable domain is DTAVSQTPKYLVTQMGNDKSIKCEQNLGHDTMYWYKQDSKKFLKIMFSYNNKELIINETVPNRFSPKSPDKAHLNLHINSLELGDSAVYFCASSHRDTHTGELFFGEGSRLTVL.

Only a few counts were recorded for this clonotype. The V and J genes are TRBV4-1 and TRBJ2-1; 14 nucleotides align to TRBD2. The CDR3 loop spans 18 amino acids. The germline V gene encodes CDR1 MGHRA and CDR2 YSYEKL. The trim removed 0 bases at V and 7 bases at J, leaving 8 bases unmatched. CDR3 amino acids: CASSQDGRGLAGGNEQFF. For the CDR3, the DNA is TGCGCCAGCAGCCAAGACGGGCGTGGACTAGCGGGGGGTAATGAGCAGTTCTTC.

This clonotype occurred a few times. The genes are TRBV12-3 or TRBV12-4 and TRBJ1-2; D is possibly TRBD1 (5 bases). Trimming stripped 1 base from V and 4 bases from J, with 10 bases between. CDR3 size: 14 residues. The CDR3 protein is CASSLDGGTYGYTF. The CDR3 nucleotides read TGTGCCAGCAGTTTAGATGGGGGGACCTATGGCTACACCTTC.

This chain connects TRBV24-1 to TRBJ1-4; unclear D gene. Germline V gives CDR1 KGHDR, CDR2 SFDVKD. The V gene lost 6 bases and the J gene lost 6 bases, with 19 bases spanning the gap. The CDR3 loop spans 16 amino acids. CDR3 in amino acids: CATSSHSRALDEKLFF. CDR3 sequence (DNA): TGTGCCACCAGTTCCCATAGCCGGGCCCTGGATGAAAAACTGTTTTTT.

This clonotype was recorded at least ten times. V usage is TRBV7-9 and J usage is TRBJ2-5; D remains unclear. The CDR3 has 12 amino acids. The ends were cut back, 1 base at V and 5 bases at J, with 5 bases in the middle. Germline V gives CDR1 SEHNR, CDR2 FQNEAQ (reference sequence). The CDR3 region is CASSLVLETQYF. DNA of the CDR3: TGTGCCAGCAGCTTAGTGCTCGAGACCCAGTACTTC.

The sample holds a few counts of this clonotype. V gene TRBV5-1 combines with J gene TRBJ1-1; D is undetermined. Germline loops: CDR1 SGHRS, CDR2 YFSETQ. Trimming stripped 4 bases from V and 1 base from J, with 8 bases between. The CDR3 spans 13 residues. The CDR3 DNA reads as TGCGCCAGCAGCCGGGATGGGAACACTGAAGCTTTCTTT. Protein: CASSRDGNTEAFF.

In this sample, this clonotype turned up a few times. The chain uses TRBV5-1 and TRBJ2-3; 7 bases align to TRBD1. Germline V lookup: CDR1 SGHRS, CDR2 YFSETQ. The CDR3 extends over 16 amino acids. With 4 bases clipped from V and 2 bases from J, the junction kept 10 bases outside the gene matches. In nucleotides, the CDR3 is TGCGCCAGCAGCCCCTACGGACAGGAGTACACAGATACGCAGTATTTT. This encodes CASSPYGQEYTDTQYF.

In its sample, this clonotype was seen a few times. This rearrangement joins TRBV7-9 to TRBJ2-3; D not certain. Germline V gene lookup returns CDR1 SEHNR and CDR2 FQNEAQ (reference sequence). The CDR3 is made up of 12 amino acids. The ends were cut back, 2 bases at V and 6 bases at J, with 6 bases in the middle. The CDR3 reads CASSLTPDTQYF. The CDR3 DNA is TGTGCCAGCAGCTTAACCCCGGATACGCAGTATTTT.

This clonotype was found a few times. The J gene is TRBJ2-2, the V gene TRBV4-3; TRBD2 is a possible D gene (6 bases). CDR1 and CDR2 (germline): LGHNA, YSLEER. This CDR3 comprises 19 residues. Trimming shortened V by 3 bases and J by 4 bases, and 24 bases separated the two germline ends. Here the CDR3 reads CASSHQWERASLGTGELFF. In nucleotides, the CDR3 is TGCGCCAGCAGCCATCAATGGGAGCGGGCTAGCCTTGGCACCGGGGAGCTGTTTTTT.

This clonotype appeared a few times. V is TRBV15 and J is TRBJ2-7; D is undetermined. The V end was cut by 0 bases, the J end by 5 bases, with 11 bases between. Germline values: CDR1 LNHNV, CDR2 YYDKDF (reference sequence). The CDR3 contains 14 residues. The CDR3 region is CATSRDVTVDEQYF. The CDR3 DNA sequence: TGTGCCACCAGCAGAGATGTTACGGTAGACGAGCAGTACTTC.

There are a few counts of this clonotype. The chain couples TRBV20-1 to TRBJ2-3; D is unclear. The ends were cut back, 8 bases at V and 5 bases at J, with 11 bases in the middle. Germline CDR1 reads DFQATT; CDR2 reads SNEGSKA (reference sequence). The CDR3 has 11 amino acids. This chain's CDR3 is CSFLRRDTQYF. The CDR3 DNA reads as TGCAGTTTTCTAAGGAGAGATACGCAGTATTTT.

The rearrangement uses TRBV12-3 or TRBV12-4 and TRBJ1-1; tentative D call: TRBD1 (6 bases). Trimming removed 8 bases at V and 11 bases at J, with 12 bases between. This CDR3 spans 10 amino acids. The CDR3 sequence is CASGTPKAFF. The CDR3 DNA reads as TGTGCCAGCGGGACACCCAAGGCTTTCTTT.

This clonotype was counted only a few times. The chain carries TRBV7-9 and TRBJ2-5; 8 bases are shared with TRBD1. This CDR3 region has 14 residues. Germline-derived CDR1 and CDR2 are SEHNR and FQNEAQ (reference sequence). V shed 5 bases, J shed 5 bases, and the junction held 7 bases outside the gene matches. The CDR3: CASSRGQAGETQYF. Written as DNA, the CDR3 is TGTGCCAGCAGCCGGGGACAGGCGGGCGAGACCCAGTACTTC.

V gene TRBV3-1 combines with J gene TRBJ1-1, with D possibly being TRBD1 (6 bases). V was pared by 8 bases and J by 3 bases, with 10 bases between. Germline V gene data show CDR1 as LGHDT and CDR2 as YNNKEL (reference sequence). The CDR3 sequence is 12 residues long. The CDR3 DNA reads as TGTGCCAGCGGTTACAGGGACACTGAAGCTTTCTTT. It encodes CASGYRDTEAFF.

This clonotype was seen a handful of times. The chain links TRBV28 to TRBJ1-5; D gene ambiguous. V was clipped by 7 bases and J by 8 bases, with 6 bases between them. The CDR3 runs to 10 residues. Germline V lookup: CDR1 MDHEN, CDR2 SYDVKM. The CDR3 region is CASNDKPQHF. CDR3 sequence (DNA): TGTGCCAGCAACGATAAGCCCCAGCATTTT. Supplemented by reference TRBV28 and TRBJ1-5, the full variable domain reads DVKVTQSSRYLVKRTGEKVFLECVQDMDHENMFWYRQDPGLGLRLIYFSYDVKMKEKGDIPEGYSVSREKKERFSLILESASTNQTSMYLCASNDKPQHFGDGTRLSIL.